This is a list of T cell receptor beta chains from one sample in a study of T cells after yellow fever vaccination. TCRdb passed the 5' RACE reads through MiXCR, listing each CDR3 protein once. This table holds some 420,000 distinct CDR3 sequences, approximately 18% found once. The sequences come from PBMCs, collected before the yellow fever booster vaccination. The receptors shown here come from a man aged 18 to 29 who received the YFV17D yellow fever vaccine. CDR3s include the opening cysteine and the closing phenylalanine or tryptophan. D genes are given only for firm matches. Only part of the rows carry a size: once, few, many, or a class if the clone is expanded.

v_gene,d_gene,abundance,j_gene,CDR3nt,CDR3aa
TRBV7-2,TRBD2,many,TRBJ2-1,TGTGCCAGCAGCTTAGTGGCTAGCGGCTACAATGAGCAGTTCTTC,CASSLVASGYNEQFF
TRBV7-8,TRBD2,-,TRBJ2-7,TGTGCCAGCAGCACTCGCGGGGGGGCCTCCTACGAGCAGTACTTC,CASSTRGGASYEQYF
TRBV12-3/TRBV12-4,TRBD2,many,TRBJ2-3,TGTGCCAGCAGTTTCCTCCGCGGGGGGGCAGCCGATACGCAGTATTTT,CASSFLRGGAADTQYF
TRBV10-3,TRBD1,-,TRBJ1-2,TGTGCCATCAGTGAGCAAGGGGGCAGCTATGGCTACACCTTC,CAISEQGGSYGYTF
TRBV6-5,-,-,TRBJ2-2,TGTGCCAGCAGTTACTCGACTTTAGGGTCGAACACCGGGGAGCTGTTTTTT,CASSYSTLGSNTGELFF
TRBV7-2,-,many,TRBJ1-1,TGTGCCAGCAGCGAACAGGCCAACACTGAAGCTTTCTTT,CASSEQANTEAFF
TRBV29-1,TRBD2,many,TRBJ2-3,TGCAGCGTTGGTAGCGGGGGGGCAGATACGCAGTATTTT,CSVGSGGADTQYF
TRBV6-2/TRBV6-3,-,-,TRBJ2-5,TGTGCCAGCAGTTACTCGACAGGCTACCAAGAGACCCAGTACTTC,CASSYSTGYQETQYF
TRBV29-1,TRBD1,-,TRBJ1-2,TGCAGCGTGGACAGGGACTATGGCTACACCTTC,CSVDRDYGYTF
TRBV7-2,-,few,TRBJ2-2,TGTGCCACTACACGGGCTGGGAACACCGGGGAGCTGTTTTTT,CATTRAGNTGELFF
TRBV18,TRBD1,-,TRBJ1-5,TGTGCCAGCTCACGAATACAACCTACAGGGGAGGGTCAGCCCCAGCATTTT,CASSRIQPTGEGQPQHF
TRBV29-1,-,-,TRBJ1-2,TGCAGCGTTGTATCTAGCAATACCCTCAGAAACGGCTACACCTTC,CSVVSSNTLRNGYTF
TRBV5-1,-,few,TRBJ2-7,TGCGCCAGCAGCTTGCAAGGATCACCAACCTACGAGCAGTACTTC,CASSLQGSPTYEQYF
TRBV4-3,TRBD2,-,TRBJ2-3,TGCGCCAGCAGTCTAACCGGGGTAGCGGGGTCTGGAGATACGCAGTATTTT,CASSLTGVAGSGDTQYF
TRBV20-1,-,few,TRBJ2-5,TGCAGTGCTAGAGCCCCGGCTAGGGATTCAGAGACCCAGTACTTC,CSARAPARDSETQYF
TRBV3-1,-,-,TRBJ1-4,TGTGCCAGCAGCCAAACCAATGAAAAACTGTTTTTT,CASSQTNEKLFF
TRBV15,-,-,TRBJ2-2,TGTGCCACCAGCAGATTCACCGGGGAGCTGTTTTTT,CATSRFTGELFF
TRBV9,-,few,TRBJ2-5,TGTGCCAGCAGCGCAGACCTCGGGAGGACCCAGTACTTC,CASSADLGRTQYF
TRBV28,-,-,TRBJ1-6,TGTGCCAGCAACTCGGGGGGGTCATCACCCCTCCACTTT,CASNSGGSSPLHF
TRBV5-1,-,few,TRBJ1-5,TGCGCCAGCAAGTCAGGGGTGGAGCAGCCCCAGCATTTT,CASKSGVEQPQHF
TRBV20-1,TRBD1,few,TRBJ2-7,TGCAGTGCCGCAATACAGGGGGCAAAGGACGAGCAGTACTTC,CSAAIQGAKDEQYF
TRBV20-1,-,once,TRBJ1-2,TGCAGTGCTAGAGGTGGGGTTTTACAAAACTATGGCTACACCTTC,CSARGGVLQNYGYTF
TRBV5-1,-,few,TRBJ2-3,TGCGCCAGCAGCTTGCTGAGAACAGGAAACACAGATACGCAGTATTTT,CASSLLRTGNTDTQYF
TRBV6-4,-,few,TRBJ2-3,TGTGCCAGCAGTGAGTTTGGAGCTAGCACAGATACGCAGTATTTT,CASSEFGASTDTQYF
TRBV5-1,-,-,TRBJ2-3,TGCGCCAGCAGCTTGGGCGGGACAAGGGCAGATACGCAGTATTTT,CASSLGGTRADTQYF
TRBV7-3,TRBD1,-,TRBJ2-3,TGTGCCAGCAGCTTAAGGGCAGGGGGCGGTGGTACGCAGTATTTT,CASSLRAGGGGTQYF
TRBV18,-,-,TRBJ2-3,TGTGCCAGCTCAACAACAGGGTCAACCCGAGATACGCAGTATTTT,CASSTTGSTRDTQYF
TRBV5-1,TRBD1,-,TRBJ1-1,TGCGCCAGCAGCCCCGGGACAGGGGGCTTCAGGACTGAAGCTTTCTTT,CASSPGTGGFRTEAFF
TRBV18,-,few,TRBJ2-2,TGTGCCAGCTCCGAGACACTTTACACCGGGGAGCTGTTTTTT,CASSETLYTGELFF
TRBV7-8,TRBD1,-,TRBJ1-4,TGTGCCAGCAGCTCCGGACAGGTTAATGAAAAACTGTTTTTT,CASSSGQVNEKLFF
TRBV3-1,-,-,TRBJ2-5,TGTGCCAGCAGCCAAGATGAGGGGGGTCGATTGGTAGAGACCCAGTACTTC,CASSQDEGGRLVETQYF
TRBV10-3,-,-,TRBJ1-2,TGTGCCATCAGTGAGTGGGGGAGGGACGGCTACACCTTC,CAISEWGRDGYTF
TRBV20-1,-,-,TRBJ2-5,TGCAGTGCTAGGGCAGGGATTCGGGAGACCCAGTACTTC,CSARAGIRETQYF
TRBV6-2/TRBV6-3,-,-,TRBJ2-7,TGTGCCAGCAATTGGGACACCGACTACGAGCAGTACTTC,CASNWDTDYEQYF
TRBV24-1,-,-,TRBJ1-4,TGTGCCACCAGTGATTCCCGTAGTGAAAAACTGTTTTTT,CATSDSRSEKLFF
TRBV7-9,TRBD1,-,TRBJ2-2,TGTGCCAGCAGCAAGGACAGGCTTACCGGGGAGCTGTTTTTT,CASSKDRLTGELFF
TRBV2,-,few,TRBJ1-6,TGTGCCAGCAGTGAAAGACAGCCCGGGGCGAATTCACCCCTCCACTTT,CASSERQPGANSPLHF
TRBV4-1,TRBD1,-,TRBJ1-1,TGCGCCAGCAGCCAAGTGGGACAGGAAGGAGAAGCTTTCTTT,CASSQVGQEGEAFF
TRBV6-2/TRBV6-3,-,few,TRBJ1-5,TGTGCCAGCAGTTACACCCAGGGTCAGCCCCAGCATTTT,CASSYTQGQPQHF
TRBV7-3,TRBD2,-,TRBJ2-2,TGTGCCAGCAGCTTGGGACTAGCGGGCACCGGGGAGCTGTTTTTT,CASSLGLAGTGELFF
TRBV5-1,-,-,TRBJ1-1,TGCGCCAGCAGCTCTCTTCCTTTAGGGGCGGAGACTGAAGCTTTCTTT,CASSSLPLGAETEAFF
TRBV4-3,TRBD1,few,TRBJ1-1,TGCGCCAGCAGCCAGACAGGGAGGTACACTGAAGCTTTCTTT,CASSQTGRYTEAFF
TRBV4-3,TRBD2,few,TRBJ2-3,TGCGCCAGCAGCCCGGAGGGGCTAGCGGGGGGGGGTACGCAGTATTTT,CASSPEGLAGGGTQYF
TRBV7-2,-,many,TRBJ2-7,TGTGCCAGCAGCTCCACGACGGAGAACTCCTACGAGCAGTACTTC,CASSSTTENSYEQYF
TRBV7-3,-,-,TRBJ2-2,TGTGCCAGCAGCATAGACGGGGCCACCGGCACCGGGGAGCTGTTTTTT,CASSIDGATGTGELFF
TRBV19,-,-,TRBJ2-1,TGTGCCAGTAGTCCCGCCCCCCCGGGGAGAGAGCAGTTCTTC,CASSPAPPGREQFF
TRBV24-1,TRBD1,-,TRBJ2-1,TGTGCCACCGCCGACAGGGGCGGTAATGAGCAGTTCTTC,CATADRGGNEQFF
TRBV7-2,-,-,TRBJ2-1,TGTGCCAGCAGCTTAGGAGGAGGAGGAGACAATGAGCAGTTCTTC,CASSLGGGGDNEQFF
TRBV18,-,few,TRBJ1-1,TGTGCCAGCTCACCCTTTCCGACAGGCGTGAACACTGAAGCTTTCTTT,CASSPFPTGVNTEAFF
TRBV11-2,-,-,TRBJ2-5,TGTGCCAGCAGTCCAGCAGCCGTCCAAGAGACCCAGTACTTC,CASSPAAVQETQYF